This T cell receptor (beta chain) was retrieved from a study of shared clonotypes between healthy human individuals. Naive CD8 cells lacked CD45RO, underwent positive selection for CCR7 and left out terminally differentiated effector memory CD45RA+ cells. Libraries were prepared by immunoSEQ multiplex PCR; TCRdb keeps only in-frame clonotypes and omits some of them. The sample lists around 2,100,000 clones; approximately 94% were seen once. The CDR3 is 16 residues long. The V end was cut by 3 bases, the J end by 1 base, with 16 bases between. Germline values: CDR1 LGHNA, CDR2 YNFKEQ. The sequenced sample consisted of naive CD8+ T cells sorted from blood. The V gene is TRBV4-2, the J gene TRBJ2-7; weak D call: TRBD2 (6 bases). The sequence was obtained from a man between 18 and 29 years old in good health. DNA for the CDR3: TGTGCCAGCAGCCAGGCGGACACGGGGGTGTCCTACGAGCAGTACTTC. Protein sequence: CASSQADTGVSYEQYF.